Each of the 21 T cell receptor beta chains below was sequenced from the same sample in a study of PD-L1 blockade in urothelial cancer. Time point specified: peripheral blood 6 weeks after treatment start. Clones were sequenced by immunoSEQ multiplex PCR, and TCRdb holds only the in-frame ones, with some missing. The repertoire holds 25,000 to 35,000 clones, less than 90% seen once, with 2.5% to 3% in the top ten. Sequenced material: PBMCs, taken around atezolizumab (anti-PD-L1) treatment. The source is a man in his 70s with urothelial cancer.

CDR3 sequence reads: CASSLSRQTGYTF. DNA for the CDR3: TGTGCCAGCAGTTTATCGAGACAGACTGGCTACACCTTC. V usage is TRBV27 and J usage is TRBJ1-2; tentatively, D is TRBD1 (5 bases). The length of the CDR3 is 13 residues. Germline CDR1 is MNHEY and CDR2 is SMNVEV (reference sequence). Trimming cost V 0 bases and J 7 bases, with 9 bases left between them.

This clone has only a few counts. J is TRBJ2-1 and V is TRBV5-1, with D possibly matching TRBD1 (6 bases). The V gene lost 1 base and the J gene lost 7 bases, with 18 bases spanning the gap. Germline V CDR1 and CDR2: SGHRS, YFSETQ. The CDR3 is 16 residues long. The chain's CDR3 is CASSLSGALSRNEQFF. CDR3 DNA: TGCGCCAGCAGCTTGTCAGGGGCCTTATCACGAAATGAGCAGTTCTTC.

This clone was recorded a few times. The V and J genes are TRBV4-1 and TRBJ1-5, with D possibly being TRBD1 (5 bases). Germline CDR1 reads MGHRA; CDR2 reads YSYEKL. This CDR3 contains 17 residues. V dropped 2 bases and J dropped 3 bases, with 17 bases sitting between them. The CDR3 loop reads CASSQRLAGRLNQPQHF. Here the CDR3 DNA reads TGCGCCAGCAGCCAAAGGTTGGCGGGACGGCTCAATCAGCCCCAGCATTTT.

J is TRBJ1-1 and V is TRBV7-8; 11 bases line up with TRBD1. J lost 0 bases, V lost 8 bases, and 8 bases had no gene match. The germline V gene has CDR1 SGHVS and CDR2 FQNEAQ. The CDR3 loop spans 16 amino acids. The CDR3 protein is CASRGQGVFMNTEAFF. DNA for the CDR3: TGTGCCAGCCGGGGACAGGGGGTATTCATGAACACTGAAGCTTTCTTT.

This sequence joins TRBV29-1 and TRBJ1-2, with a possible D match to TRBD1 (6 bases). Germline V lookup: CDR1 SQVTM, CDR2 ANQGSEA. With 6 bases removed from V and 2 bases from J, the gap between germline ends came to 7 bases. The CDR3 has 11 amino acids. In nucleotides, the CDR3 is TGCAGCGTCGGACAGAACTATGGCTACACCTTC. Amino acids: CSVGQNYGYTF. Full variable domain (missing parts from reference TRBV29-1 and TRBJ1-2): SAVISQKPSRDICQRGTSLTIQCQVDSQVTMMFWYRQQPGQSLTLIATANQGSEATYESGFVIDKFPISRPNLTFSTLTVSNMSPEDSSIYLCSVGQNYGYTFGSGTRLTVV.

The chain employs TRBV4-3 and TRBJ2-1; the match to TRBD2 covers 13 bases. CDR3 length: 19 amino acids. The germline CDR1 and CDR2 sequences are LGHNA and YSLEER. V gave up 4 bases and J gave up 3 bases; unmatched junction bases: 12. The CDR3: CASSRILAGGPSVYNEQFF. The CDR3 DNA follows: TGCGCCAGCAGCCGGATACTAGCGGGAGGGCCTAGCGTCTACAATGAGCAGTTCTTC.

This clone was found once. This chain uses TRBV6-5 with TRBJ2-2; D possibly corresponds to TRBD1 (5 bases). The CDR3 loop spans 16 amino acids. Looked up from germline, CDR1 is MNHEY and CDR2 is SVGAGI. V lost 4 bases to trimming and J lost 5 bases, with 17 bases between them. CDR3 residues: CASSFSGRSVTGELFF. The DNA of the CDR3 is TGTGCCAGCAGTTTTTCAGGGCGATCGGTTACCGGGGAGCTGTTTTTT.

The CDR3 reads CASSWLGAETQYF. Here the CDR3 DNA reads TGTGCCAGCAGCTGGCTGGGGGCTGAGACCCAGTACTTC. The rearrangement joins TRBV11-2 to TRBJ2-5; maybe TRBD1 (6 bases). Between the trimmed V and J ends, which lost 4 bases and 5 bases, there was a span of 11 bases. CDR1 and CDR2 (germline): SGHAT, FQNNGV. This CDR3 is built from 13 residues. The variable domain in full, completed from reference TRBV11-2 and TRBJ2-5, reads EAGVAQSPRYKIIEKRQSVAFWCNPISGHATLYWYQQILGQGPKLLIQFQNNGVVDDSQLPKDRFSAERLKGVDSTLKIQPAKLEDSAVYLCASSWLGAETQYFGPGTRLLVL.

The sample holds a few counts of this clone. The chain has TRBV6-6 and TRBJ2-1; TRBD2 matches at 9 bases. CDR1 is MNHNY and CDR2 is SVGAGI in the germline V gene (reference sequence). This CDR3 is built from 14 residues. V trimming: 11 bases; J trimming: 8 bases; junction bases outside the gene matches: 13. The CDR3 loop reads CACLSRGGGDEQFF. The CDR3 region has the DNA TGTGCCTGCCTAAGTCGCGGGGGGGGCGATGAGCAGTTCTTC.

The J gene is TRBJ2-1, the V gene TRBV6-6; tentative D call: TRBD2 (5 bases). Germline lookup yields CDR1 MNHNY and CDR2 SVGAGI (reference sequence). Trimming left V 5 bases short and J 10 bases short, with 12 bases between. The CDR3 spans 12 residues. CDR3 amino acids: CASSPRLAEQFF. The CDR3 nucleotides read TGTGCCAGCAGTCCGCGGCTAGCCGAGCAGTTCTTC.

The sample holds one count of this clone. The rearrangement links TRBV2 to TRBJ1-1; D remains ambiguous. CDR3 length equals 13 residues. Trimming took off 1 base at V and 8 bases at J, with 11 bases between the two ends. CDR1 SNHLY and CDR2 FYNNEI come from the germline V gene. The CDR3 spells CASSEVGDGEAFF. CDR3 bases: TGTGCCAGCAGTGAAGTCGGGGATGGAGAAGCTTTCTTT.

The chain combines TRBV13 with TRBJ1-2; 10 bases align to TRBD1. J gave up 4 bases and V 5 bases, and 7 bases lay outside the gene matches. Germline V lookup: CDR1 PRHDT, CDR2 FYEKMQ (reference sequence). There are 15 residues in the CDR3. For the CDR3, the DNA is TGTGCCAGCAGCCTCCGGGACAGGGGCTTCTATGGCTACACCTTC. It yields the protein CASSLRDRGFYGYTF.

The rearrangement links TRBV7-2 to TRBJ1-2; D not resolved. CDR3 length: 16 residues. Trimming shortened V by 5 bases and J by 0 bases, and 16 bases separated the two germline ends. The V gene's germline CDR1 is SGHTA and CDR2 FQGNSA. The CDR3 loop is CASSPSLRDSNYGYTF. The CDR3 DNA reads as TGTGCCAGCAGCCCATCCCTCAGAGACTCTAACTATGGCTACACCTTC.

The chain recombines TRBV7-9 with TRBJ1-3; 7 nucleotides align to TRBD1. The CDR3 extends over 15 amino acids. Germline trimming cut 5 bases from V and 4 bases from J; bases unmatched to any gene: 8. Germline-derived CDR1 and CDR2 are SEHNR and FQNEAQ (reference sequence). The CDR3 DNA follows: TGTGCCAGCAGCACCTCGACAGGGAGCGGAAACACCATATATTTT. Encoded protein: CASSTSTGSGNTIYF.

V is TRBV5-1 and J is TRBJ1-3; D gene ambiguous. The germline V and J ends were trimmed by 0 bases and 0 bases, with 4 bases remaining between them. Per germline, CDR1 SGHRS and CDR2 YFSETQ. The CDR3 loop spans 14 amino acids. The CDR3: CASSLDSSGNTIYF. CDR3 sequence (DNA): TGCGCCAGCAGCTTGGACTCCTCTGGAAACACCATATATTTT.

The chain uses TRBV7-9 and TRBJ1-1; no reliable D call. Per germline, CDR1 SEHNR and CDR2 FQNEAQ (reference sequence). The ends were cut back, 3 bases at V and 10 bases at J, with 12 bases in the middle. CDR3 length: 12 amino acids. CDR3 sequence: CASSFVGSGAFF. The CDR3 coding sequence is TGTGCCAGCAGCTTTGTAGGCTCAGGAGCTTTCTTT.

This clone is termed medium-sized. The rearrangement links TRBV30 to TRBJ2-7; 8 positions agree with TRBD1. Germline assignment: CDR1 GTSNPN and CDR2 SVGIG (reference sequence). V gave up 5 bases and J gave up 6 bases; unmatched junction bases: 9. This CDR3 comprises 13 residues. The CDR3 nucleotides read TGTGCCTGGGCCTCGACAGGGGTTAGCGAGCAGTACTTC. Translated: CAWASTGVSEQYF. The full variable domain, in which reference TRBV30 and TRBJ2-7 provide the parts outside the CDR3, is SQTIHQWPATLVQPVGSPLSLECTVEGTSNPNLYWYRQAAGRGLQLLFYSVGIGQISSEVPQNLSASRPQDRQFILSSKKLLLSDSGFYLCAWASTGVSEQYFGPGTRLTVT.

CDR3 sequence reads: CASSSAGAGNTIYF. The CDR3, as DNA: TGTGCCAGCAGTTCGGCAGGGGCTGGAAACACCATATATTTT. The chain carries TRBV28 and TRBJ1-3, with D possibly TRBD1 on 6 matching bases. From germline, CDR1 is MDHEN and CDR2 SYDVKM. The CDR3 has 14 amino acids. V was clipped by 4 bases and J by 2 bases, with 9 bases between them.

J is TRBJ2-7 and V is TRBV4-2; 10 positions match TRBD2. Germline V gene lookup returns CDR1 LGHNA and CDR2 YNFKEQ. V trimming: 1 base; J trimming: 4 bases; junction bases outside the gene matches: 7. The CDR3 extends over 16 amino acids. Here the CDR3 DNA reads TGTGCCAGCAGCCAAGCCCAGGCTAGCGGGAGTTACGAGCAGTACTTC. Its translation is CASSQAQASGSYEQYF.

The chain employs TRBV6-5 and TRBJ2-7, with D perhaps TRBD2 (7 bases). Germline-derived CDR1 and CDR2 are MNHEY and SVGAGI. This CDR3 has 16 residues. V was shortened by 0 bases and J by 3 bases, with 15 bases between the two germline ends. CDR3 residues: CASSYSKEGGNYEQYF. CDR3 nucleotide sequence: TGTGCCAGCAGTTACTCGAAGGAGGGGGGGAACTACGAGCAGTACTTC.

The chain links TRBV5-6 to TRBJ2-1, with D tentatively TRBD2 (6 bases). In germline, CDR1 is SGHDT, CDR2 YYEEEE. Between the trimmed V and J ends, which lost 2 bases and 5 bases, there was a span of 11 bases. The CDR3 totals 14 residues. The CDR3 region is CASSFLGGNNEQFF. The CDR3 nucleotides are TGTGCCAGCAGCTTCCTCGGGGGAAACAATGAGCAGTTCTTC.